These 20 T cell receptor beta chains were sequenced from one sample in a study of cytomegalovirus exposure and HLA in healthy donors. Researchers ran the PCR with 60 Vbeta and 13 Jbeta primers. Sequenced by immunoSEQ multiplex PCR; TCRdb stores in-frame clones only, minus some. The repertoire holds 100,000 or so clones, with around four fifths as singletons. Sequencing used PBMCs. The receptors here all came from a man between 35 and 55 years old in good health and CMV-seronegative.

To note about this clone: Sequence at one end of the junction differs from germline and may be a read error. For the CDR3, the DNA is TGTTCCAGCAGCCTAGAAATTCGGGACATTCAGTACTTC. Protein sequence: CSSSLEIRDIQYF. The chain has TRBV7-9 and TRBJ2-4; no firm D call. Germline V gene lookup returns CDR1 SEHNR and CDR2 FQNEAQ (reference sequence). The CDR3 is 13 residues long.

The J gene is TRBJ1-3, the V gene TRBV11-3; TRBD1 matches at 9 bases. The germline V gene has CDR1 SGHNT and CDR2 YENEEA. Trimming took 5 bases from V and 2 from J; bases not matched to a gene: 4. The CDR3 loop spans 15 amino acids. The CDR3 is CASSPGDRAGNTIYF. The CDR3 coding sequence is TGTGCCAGCAGCCCAGGGGACAGGGCTGGAAACACCATATATTTT.

The rearrangement links TRBV27 to TRBJ2-5, with D perhaps matching TRBD2 (6 bases). The V and J ends lost 8 bases and 2 bases respectively, with 9 bases between them. In germline, CDR1 is MNHEY, CDR2 SMNVEV (reference sequence). This CDR3 has 12 residues. The CDR3 protein is CASRREQETQYF. CDR3 DNA sequence: TGTGCCAGCCGGAGGGAACAAGAGACCCAGTACTTC.

The J gene is TRBJ2-7, the V gene TRBV7-2; D might be TRBD2 (6 bases). Germline V gene lookup returns CDR1 SGHTA and CDR2 FQGNSA. V was clipped by 5 bases and J by 3 bases, with 20 bases between them. The length of the CDR3 is 16 residues. CDR3 sequence reads: CASSPPSRGGGYEQYF. The CDR3 nucleotides are TGTGCCAGCAGCCCACCGTCAAGGGGAGGAGGCTACGAGCAGTACTTC.

This chain connects TRBV19 to TRBJ1-3, with D tentatively TRBD1 (5 bases). CDR1 is LNHDA, CDR2 SQIVND, per germline (reference sequence). V shed 8 bases and J shed 2 bases, with 13 bases lying between them. The CDR3 runs to 14 residues. The CDR3 nucleotides are TGTGCCAGTCCTGCCGGGGGAGCTGGAAACACCATATATTTT. This gives the protein CASPAGGAGNTIYF.

This chain joins TRBV29-1 and TRBJ2-7; 8 nucleotides align to TRBD2. The germline V gene has CDR1 SQVTM and CDR2 ANQGSEA. CDR3 length: 15 residues. The V and J ends lost 0 bases and 2 bases, in that order; junction bases with no gene match: 6. The CDR3 nucleotides are TGCAGCGTTGAAGATCGGGGGGGCAGGCCCTACGAGCAGTACTTC. This codes for CSVEDRGGRPYEQYF.

This clone was seen a few times. This chain links TRBV5-4 with TRBJ1-5, with 8 bases that match TRBD1. V was clipped by 2 bases and J by 5 bases; unmatched bases: 6. Germline loops: CDR1 SGHNT, CDR2 YYREEE (reference sequence). This CDR3 spans 15 amino acids. CDR3 DNA sequence: TGTGCCAGCAGCTTCGACGGACAGGGACATCAGCCCCAGCATTTT. This translates into CASSFDGQGHQPQHF.

V and J are TRBV18 and TRBJ2-3; D is perhaps TRBD1 (6 bases). The CDR3 runs 17 residues. The germline V gene has CDR1 KGHSH and CDR2 LQKENI. V was clipped by 2 bases and J by 1 base, with 16 bases between them. CDR3 amino acids: CASSPETGLVRTDTQYF. CDR3 in DNA: TGTGCCAGCTCACCAGAGACAGGTCTCGTACGCACAGATACGCAGTATTTT.

The chain is built from TRBV14 and TRBJ2-2; 9 bases line up with TRBD2. CDR1 SGHDN and CDR2 FVKESK come from the germline V gene. This CDR3 comprises 18 residues. The trim removed 1 base at V and 6 bases at J, leaving 12 bases unmatched. For the CDR3, the DNA is TGTGCCAGCAGCCAAGTGGAGGGCTCGCGGGGGGGCCCCGGGGAGCTGTTTTTT. This sequence encodes CASSQVEGSRGGPGELFF.

The genes are TRBV5-1 and TRBJ1-1; D may be TRBD1 (5 bases). The germline CDR1 and CDR2 sequences are SGHRS and YFSETQ. Trimming removed 0 bases at V and 5 bases at J, with 11 bases between. CDR3 size: 14 residues. The CDR3 here is CASSLVGEDTEAFF. The CDR3 nucleotides read TGCGCCAGCAGCTTGGTGGGGGAGGATACTGAAGCTTTCTTT.

The chain links TRBV5-1 to TRBJ2-5, with 8 nucleotides matching TRBD2. Germline assignment: CDR1 SGHRS and CDR2 YFSETQ. The CDR3 sequence is 14 residues long. The V gene end was trimmed by 4 bases and the J gene end by 5 bases; junction bases not matched to a gene: 7. CDR3 DNA sequence: TGCGCCAGCAGCGACGGGGGGGGCACGGAGACCCAGTACTTC. Protein product: CASSDGGGTETQYF. The complete variable domain, with remaining parts taken from reference TRBV5-1 and TRBJ2-5, reads KAGVTQTPRYLIKTRGQQVTLSCSPISGHRSVSWYQQTPGQGLQFLFEYFSETQRNKGNFPGRFSGRQFSNSRSEMNVSTLELGDSALYLCASSDGGGTETQYFGPGTRLLVL.

The J gene is TRBJ2-1, the V gene TRBV9; 9 bases map to TRBD2. Unmatched junction bases numbered 3, after V lost 0 bases and J lost 2 bases. The CDR3 is made up of 16 amino acids. Germline loops: CDR1 SGDLS, CDR2 YYNGEE. The CDR3 bases are TGTGCCAGCAGCGTAGGGGCTAGCGGGGCCTACAATGAGCAGTTCTTC. Translating gives CASSVGASGAYNEQFF.

This clone was observed a few times. This chain joins TRBV9 and TRBJ2-4; 10 bases are a match to TRBD1. Per germline, CDR1 SGDLS and CDR2 YYNGEE. The CDR3 spans 14 residues. J lost 6 bases, V lost 6 bases, and 6 bases had no gene match. In DNA form, the CDR3 reads TGTGCCAGCACCGGGACAGGGGATACAAACATTCAGTACTTC. The encoded protein is CASTGTGDTNIQYF.

This rearrangement joins TRBV7-9 to TRBJ1-6; 12 bases align to TRBD1. In germline, CDR1 is SEHNR, CDR2 FQNEAQ (reference sequence). The CDR3 sequence is 15 residues long. V dropped 5 bases and J dropped 13; count of bases not matched to a gene: 9. The DNA of the CDR3 is TGTGCCAGCAGCGGGACAGGGGGCGGTCTCAGCCCCCTCCACTTT. Protein: CASSGTGGGLSPLHF.

In its sample, this clone was seen once. The chain carries TRBV19 and TRBJ2-5, with D possibly being TRBD2 (5 bases). This CDR3 is built from 15 residues. The germline V gene has CDR1 LNHDA and CDR2 SQIVND (reference sequence). V was clipped by 3 bases and J by 4 bases, with 15 bases between them. CDR3 amino acids: CASSISAARGETQYF. The DNA for the CDR3 is TGTGCCAGTAGTATCTCCGCAGCCCGGGGAGAGACCCAGTACTTC. The whole variable domain, filled in from reference TRBV19 and TRBJ2-5, reads DGGITQSPKYLFRKEGQNVTLSCEQNLNHDAMYWYRQDPGQGLRLIYYSQIVNDFQKGDIAEGYSVSREKKESFPLTVTSAQKNPTAFYLCASSISAARGETQYFGPGTRLLVL.

The CDR3 loop is CASSPKAAGGSPYNEQFF. The CDR3 nucleotides read TGTGCCAGCAGCCCTAAGGCCGCCGGGGGGAGCCCCTACAATGAGCAGTTCTTC. This sequence joins TRBV9 and TRBJ2-1; TRBD2 matches at 7 bases. CDR3 length: 18 residues. V was clipped by 4 bases and J by 2 bases; unmatched bases: 15. Per germline, CDR1 SGDLS and CDR2 YYNGEE.

This chain joins TRBV5-6 and TRBJ2-7; tentative D call: TRBD1 (5 bases). From germline, CDR1 is SGHDT and CDR2 YYEEEE. CDR3 length equals 13 residues. The V gene lost 2 bases and the J gene lost 5 bases, with 11 bases spanning the gap. CDR3 in amino acids: CASSLGAGNEQYF. The CDR3 bases are TGTGCCAGCAGCTTAGGGGCCGGCAACGAGCAGTACTTC.

The V and J genes are TRBV6-1 and TRBJ2-7, with D tentatively TRBD1 (5 bases). V was cut by 2 bases and J by 6 bases, with 17 bases left in between. The CDR3 is 15 residues long. Germline V gives CDR1 MNHNS, CDR2 SASEGT. The CDR3 here is CASSEFAAGYVEQYF. CDR3 sequence (DNA): TGTGCCAGCAGTGAATTCGCGGCAGGGTATGTCGAGCAGTACTTC.

J is TRBJ2-7 and V is TRBV20-1; tentative D call: TRBD2 (5 bases). Germline-derived CDR1 and CDR2 are DFQATT and SNEGSKA (reference sequence). The CDR3 covers 11 residues. V lost 3 bases, J lost 3 bases, and 6 bases lay in between. The CDR3 bases are TGCAGTGCTAGCGGGGACTACGAGCAGTACTTC. Translation: CSASGDYEQYF.

CDR3 bases: TGTGCCAGCGGCGAGACAGGAACCGAGCAGTACTTC. Its translation: CASGETGTEQYF. The chain carries TRBV11-1 and TRBJ2-7, with a weak D call TRBD1 (6 bases). This CDR3 has 12 residues. CDR1 SGHAT and CDR2 FQDESV come from the germline V gene (reference sequence). Trimming took off 8 bases at V and 6 bases at J, with 14 bases between the two ends.